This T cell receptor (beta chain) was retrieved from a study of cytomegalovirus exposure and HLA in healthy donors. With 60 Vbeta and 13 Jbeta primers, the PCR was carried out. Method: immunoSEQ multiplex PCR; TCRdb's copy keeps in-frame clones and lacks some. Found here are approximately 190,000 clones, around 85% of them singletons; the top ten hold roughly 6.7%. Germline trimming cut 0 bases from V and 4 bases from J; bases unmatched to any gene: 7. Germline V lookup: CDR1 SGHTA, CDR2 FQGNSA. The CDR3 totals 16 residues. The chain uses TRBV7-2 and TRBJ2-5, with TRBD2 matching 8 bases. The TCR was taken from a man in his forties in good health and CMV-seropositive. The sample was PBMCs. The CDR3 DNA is TGTGCCAGCAGCTTAGCCGGCGGGGGGCGGGTAGAGACCCAGTACTTC. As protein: CASSLAGGGRVETQYF.